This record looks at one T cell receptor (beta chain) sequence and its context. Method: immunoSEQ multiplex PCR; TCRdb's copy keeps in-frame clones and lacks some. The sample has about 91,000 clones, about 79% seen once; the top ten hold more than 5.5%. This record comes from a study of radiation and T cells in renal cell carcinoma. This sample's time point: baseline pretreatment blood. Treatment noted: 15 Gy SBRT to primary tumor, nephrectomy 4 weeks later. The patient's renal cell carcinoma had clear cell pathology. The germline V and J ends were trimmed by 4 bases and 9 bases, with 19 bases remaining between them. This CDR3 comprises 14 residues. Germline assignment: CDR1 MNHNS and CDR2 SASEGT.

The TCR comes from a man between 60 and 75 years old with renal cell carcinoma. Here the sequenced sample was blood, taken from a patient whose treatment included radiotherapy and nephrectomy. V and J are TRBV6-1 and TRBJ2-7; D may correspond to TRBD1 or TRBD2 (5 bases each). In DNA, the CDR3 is TGTGCCAGCAGTGCAACTGGGACCGGTGGTACGCAGTACTTC. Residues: CASSATGTGGTQYF.